Listed here is a single T cell receptor beta chain. Its target is not known. This sample was taken from a study of shared clonotypes between healthy human individuals. General study findings and limits: Larger estimated richness was generally recorded for naive subsets relative to memory subsets. Clonotypes that were shared across a handful of donors made up approximately 5% of naive CD4 clonotypes. Against clonotypes common to all four donors, non-shared ones had lower generation probabilities.

CD45RO-negative cells were positively selected for CCR7, leaving out terminally differentiated effector memory CD45RA+ cells. For sorted subsets, approximately 180 ng DNA per replicate equaled tens of thousands of T cell genomes. Here immunoSEQ multiplex PCR was the method, and the copy in TCRdb shows in-frame clones only, minus some. Found here are under 1 million clones, more than 85% of them singletons; the top ten hold 24%. CDR1 SGDLS and CDR2 YYNGEE come from the germline V gene. This CDR3 has 18 amino acids. V was clipped by 2 bases and J by 6 bases; unmatched bases: 14. This TCR came from a man aged 30-40 years in good health. The chain uses TRBV9 and TRBJ2-1, with 10 bases aligning to TRBD2. The sample comprised naive CD8+ T cells sorted from blood. The CDR3 sequence is CASSVDPVVAGGVNEQFF. CDR3 DNA sequence: TGTGCCAGCAGCGTCGATCCTGTGGTAGCGGGAGGTGTCAATGAGCAGTTCTTC.